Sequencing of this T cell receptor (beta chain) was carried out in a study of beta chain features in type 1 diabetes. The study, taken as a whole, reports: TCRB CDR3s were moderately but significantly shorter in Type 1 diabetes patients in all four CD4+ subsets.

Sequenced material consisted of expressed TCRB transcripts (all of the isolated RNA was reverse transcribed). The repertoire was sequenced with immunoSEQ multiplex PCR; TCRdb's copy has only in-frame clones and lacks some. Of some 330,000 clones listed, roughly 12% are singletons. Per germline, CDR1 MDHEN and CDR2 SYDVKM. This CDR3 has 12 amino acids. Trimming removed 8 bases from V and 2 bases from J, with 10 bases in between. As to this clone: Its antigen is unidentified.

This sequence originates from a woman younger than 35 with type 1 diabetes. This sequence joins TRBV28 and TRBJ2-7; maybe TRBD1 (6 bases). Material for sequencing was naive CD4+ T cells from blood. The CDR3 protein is CASSGGPYEQYF. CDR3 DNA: TGTGCCAGCTCTGGGGGCCCCTACGAGCAGTACTTC.